Only a few counts were recorded for the clone carrying this T cell receptor (beta chain). Its antigen is undetermined. TCRdb analysed the reads with MiXCR anew, one entry per CDR3 protein. The sample yields 360,000 or so distinct CDR3 sequences, roughly 36% seen once. These data are taken from a study of T cell repertoires in cytomegalovirus infection. Study-wide background: CMV infection and matching HLA type were both indicated by public TCR beta signatures. Study-level findings and limits: The cumulative frequency of public TCR beta families identified carriers of CMV plus the relevant HLA. The ex vivo response was dominated by HLA-C-restricted CMV-specific TCR beta clonotypes.

Germline CDR1 and CDR2: SGHTA and FQGTGA. After removal of 5 bases from V and 2 bases from J, the junction contained 6 bases not matched to a gene. The CDR3 is 17 residues long. This clonotype was sampled from a human donor in good health (CMV status not recorded). Some clones in this sample may be carry-over from other donors' samples. This sequence joins TRBV7-3 and TRBJ2-3; the match to TRBD2 covers 14 bases. Here the sequenced sample was cultured PBMCs, taken from culture after CMV antigen stimulation. The CDR3 DNA sequence: TGTGCCAGCAGCCCCGGGACTAGCGGGAGTATCACAGATACGCAGTATTTT. Its protein product is CASSPGTSGSITDTQYF. Full variable domain (rest looked up from reference TRBV7-3 and TRBJ2-3): GAGVSQTPSNKVTEKGKYVELRCDPISGHTALYWYRQSLGQGPEFLIYFQGTGAADDSGLPNDRFFAVRPEGSVSTLKIQRTERGDSAVYLCASSPGTSGSITDTQYFGPGTRLTVL.